This T cell receptor (beta chain) originates from a study of T cells in Graves' hyperthyroidism and ophthalmopathy. Findings of the study overall: Within blood appeared most thyroid clonotypes that had expanded above 0.001.

This clonotype was detected ten times or more. The antigen remains unidentified. Trimming shortened V by 5 bases and J by 0 bases, and 22 bases separated the two germline ends. Germline values: CDR1 MNHEY, CDR2 SVGEGT. This CDR3 contains 18 residues. RNA transcripts yielded amplified TCR beta CDR3 regions. First-round RT-PCR of the TCR CDR3 relied on the HTBI primer set. TCRdb redid the calling of the multiplex PCR reads with MiXCR, one entry per CDR3 protein. The table records hundreds of thousands of distinct CDR3 sequences, approximately 15% of them present only once. An absence of ophthalmopathy progression within 18 months meant stable Graves' hyperthyroidism.

The receptor's source is a woman in her twenties or thirties with Graves' hyperthyroidism. The V call is TRBV6-2 or TRBV6-3, the J call TRBJ1-1, with a tentative D call TRBD1 (6 bases). Sequences were obtained from blood. CDR3 amino acids: CASSLRLWGGGMNTEAFF. Here the CDR3 DNA reads TGTGCCAGCAGTCTACGTCTATGGGGCGGGGGCATGAACACTGAAGCTTTCTTT.